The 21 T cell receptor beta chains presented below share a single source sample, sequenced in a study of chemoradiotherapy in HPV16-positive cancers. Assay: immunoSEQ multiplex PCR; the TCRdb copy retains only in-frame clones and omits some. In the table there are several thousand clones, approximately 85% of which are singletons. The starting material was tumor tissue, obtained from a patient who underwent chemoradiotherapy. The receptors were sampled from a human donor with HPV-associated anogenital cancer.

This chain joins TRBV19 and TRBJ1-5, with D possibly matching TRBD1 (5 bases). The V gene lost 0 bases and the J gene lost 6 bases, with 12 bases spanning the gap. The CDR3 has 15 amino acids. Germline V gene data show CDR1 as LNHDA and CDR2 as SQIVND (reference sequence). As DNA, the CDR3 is TGTGCCAGTAGTATAGAAAGGGGAGGGATTCAGCCCCAGCATTTT. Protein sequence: CASSIERGGIQPQHF.

CDR3 residues: CASSHLYEQYF. DNA for the CDR3: TGTGCCAGCAGCCATCTCTACGAGCAGTACTTC. The chain links TRBV14 to TRBJ2-7; D gene uncertain. With 3 bases removed from V and 3 bases from J, the gap between germline ends came to 3 bases. CDR3 length: 11 residues. CDR1 SGHDN and CDR2 FVKESK come from the germline V gene.

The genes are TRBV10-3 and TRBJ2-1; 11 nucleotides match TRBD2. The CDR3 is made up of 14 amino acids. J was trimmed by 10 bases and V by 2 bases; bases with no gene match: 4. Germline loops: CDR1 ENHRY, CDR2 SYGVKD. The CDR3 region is CAISEIASGREQFF. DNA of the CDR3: TGTGCCATCAGTGAGATCGCTAGCGGGAGGGAGCAGTTCTTC.

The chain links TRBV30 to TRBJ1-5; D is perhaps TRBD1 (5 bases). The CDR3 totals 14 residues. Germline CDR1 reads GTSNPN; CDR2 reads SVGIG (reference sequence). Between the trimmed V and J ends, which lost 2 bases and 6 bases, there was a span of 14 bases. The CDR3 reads CAWSTGVGFQPQHF. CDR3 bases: TGTGCCTGGAGTACGGGGGTAGGATTTCAGCCCCAGCATTTT.

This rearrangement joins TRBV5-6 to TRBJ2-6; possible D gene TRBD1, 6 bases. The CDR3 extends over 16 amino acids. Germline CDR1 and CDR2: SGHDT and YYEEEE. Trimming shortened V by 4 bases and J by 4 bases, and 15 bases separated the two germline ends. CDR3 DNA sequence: TGTGCCAGCAGCGGATACACAGGGCCCGGGGCCAACGTCCTGACTTTC. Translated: CASSGYTGPGANVLTF. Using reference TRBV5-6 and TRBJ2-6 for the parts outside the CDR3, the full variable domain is DAGVTQSPTHLIKTRGQQVTLRCSPKSGHDTVSWYQQALGQGPQFIFQYYEEEERQRGNFPDRFSGHQFPNYSSELNVNALLLGDSALYLCASSGYTGPGANVLTFGAGSRLTVL.

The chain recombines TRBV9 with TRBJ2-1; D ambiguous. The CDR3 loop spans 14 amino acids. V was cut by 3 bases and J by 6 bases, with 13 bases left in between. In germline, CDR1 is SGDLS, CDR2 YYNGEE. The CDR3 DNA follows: TGTGCCAGCAGCGGTTTCTACTCAGCCAATGAGCAGTTCTTC. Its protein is CASSGFYSANEQFF.

CDR3 protein: CAWSAGTGGSDEQYF. CDR3 coding DNA: TGTGCCTGGAGCGCCGGGACAGGGGGCTCGGACGAGCAGTACTTC. The chain recombines TRBV30 with TRBJ2-7, with TRBD1 matching over 12 bases. Germline values: CDR1 GTSNPN, CDR2 SVGIG (reference sequence). Germline trimming cut 3 bases from V and 5 bases from J; bases unmatched to any gene: 8. The CDR3 totals 15 residues.

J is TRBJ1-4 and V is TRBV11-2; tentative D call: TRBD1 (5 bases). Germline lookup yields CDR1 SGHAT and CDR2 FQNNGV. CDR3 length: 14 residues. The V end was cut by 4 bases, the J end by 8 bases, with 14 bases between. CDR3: CASSYQGIGEKLFF. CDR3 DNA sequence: TGTGCCAGCAGCTACCAGGGAATAGGGGAAAAACTGTTTTTT.

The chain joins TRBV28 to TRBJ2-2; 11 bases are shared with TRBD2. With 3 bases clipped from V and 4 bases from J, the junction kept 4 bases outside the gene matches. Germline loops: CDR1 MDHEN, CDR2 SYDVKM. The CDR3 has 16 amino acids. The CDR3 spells CASSLGSGRATGELFF. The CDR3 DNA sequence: TGTGCCAGCAGTTTGGGTAGCGGGAGGGCCACCGGGGAGCTGTTTTTT.

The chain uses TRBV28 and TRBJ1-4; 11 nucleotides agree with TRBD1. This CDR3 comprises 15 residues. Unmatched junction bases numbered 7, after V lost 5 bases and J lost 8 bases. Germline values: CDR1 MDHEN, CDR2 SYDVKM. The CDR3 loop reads CASSIVGQGAEKLFF. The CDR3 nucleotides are TGTGCCAGCAGTATAGTAGGACAGGGGGCGGAAAAACTGTTTTTT.

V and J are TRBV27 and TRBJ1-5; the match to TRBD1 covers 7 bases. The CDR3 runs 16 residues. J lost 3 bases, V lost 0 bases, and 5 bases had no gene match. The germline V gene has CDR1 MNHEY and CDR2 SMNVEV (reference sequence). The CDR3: CASSLSWDRANQPQHF. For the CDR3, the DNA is TGTGCCAGCAGTTTATCGTGGGACAGAGCCAATCAGCCCCAGCATTTT.

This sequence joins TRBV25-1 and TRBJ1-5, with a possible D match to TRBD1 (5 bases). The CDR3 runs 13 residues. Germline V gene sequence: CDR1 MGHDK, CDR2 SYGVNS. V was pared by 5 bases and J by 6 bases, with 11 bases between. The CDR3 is CASSMGLGQPQHF. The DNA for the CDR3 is TGTGCCAGCAGTATGGGACTTGGTCAGCCCCAGCATTTT.

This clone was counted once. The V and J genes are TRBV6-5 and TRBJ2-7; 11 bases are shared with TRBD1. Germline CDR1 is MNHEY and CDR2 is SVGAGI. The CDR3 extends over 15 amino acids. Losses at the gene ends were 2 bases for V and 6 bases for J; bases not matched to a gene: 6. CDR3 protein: CASSYAGTGGAEQYF. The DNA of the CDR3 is TGTGCCAGCAGTTACGCCGGGACAGGGGGAGCCGAGCAGTACTTC.

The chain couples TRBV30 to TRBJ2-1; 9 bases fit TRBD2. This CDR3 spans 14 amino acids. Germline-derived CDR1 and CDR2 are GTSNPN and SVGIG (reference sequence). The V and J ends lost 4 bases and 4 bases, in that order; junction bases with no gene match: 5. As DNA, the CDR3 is TGTGCCTGGACTAGCGGGATTTGGTACAATGAGCAGTTCTTC. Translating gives CAWTSGIWYNEQFF. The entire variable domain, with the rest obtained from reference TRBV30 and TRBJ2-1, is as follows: SQTIHQWPATLVQPVGSPLSLECTVEGTSNPNLYWYRQAAGRGLQLLFYSVGIGQISSEVPQNLSASRPQDRQFILSSKKLLLSDSGFYLCAWTSGIWYNEQFFGPGTRLTVL.

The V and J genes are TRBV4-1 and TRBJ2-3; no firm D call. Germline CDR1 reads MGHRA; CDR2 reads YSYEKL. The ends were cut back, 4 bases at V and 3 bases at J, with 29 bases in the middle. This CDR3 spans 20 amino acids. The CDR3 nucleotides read TGCGCCAGCAGCCCACCTCCTTCCCTCCCCCGGGTCTTGATGACAGATACGCAGTATTTT. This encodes CASSPPPSLPRVLMTDTQYF.

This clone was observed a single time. The CDR3 here is CASSTGTNSHQETQYF. The CDR3 DNA follows: TGCGCCAGCAGCACCGGGACTAACTCTCACCAAGAGACCCAGTACTTC. This sequence joins TRBV5-1 and TRBJ2-5, with 7 bases lining up with TRBD2. Germline CDR1 is SGHRS and CDR2 is YFSETQ. The CDR3 extends over 16 amino acids. V gave up 4 bases and J gave up 0 bases; unmatched junction bases: 9.

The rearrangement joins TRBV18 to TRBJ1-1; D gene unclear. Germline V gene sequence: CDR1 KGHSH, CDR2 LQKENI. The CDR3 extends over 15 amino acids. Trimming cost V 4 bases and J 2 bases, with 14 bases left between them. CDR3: CASSRETPPNTEAFF. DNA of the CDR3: TGTGCCAGCTCACGCGAGACACCCCCTAACACTGAAGCTTTCTTT.

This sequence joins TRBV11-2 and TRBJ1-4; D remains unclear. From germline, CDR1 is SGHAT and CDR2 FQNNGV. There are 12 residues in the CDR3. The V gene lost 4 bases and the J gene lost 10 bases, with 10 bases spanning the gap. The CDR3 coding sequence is TGTGCCAGCAGCTCAGCTGAGGGAAAACTGTTTTTT. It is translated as CASSSAEGKLFF.

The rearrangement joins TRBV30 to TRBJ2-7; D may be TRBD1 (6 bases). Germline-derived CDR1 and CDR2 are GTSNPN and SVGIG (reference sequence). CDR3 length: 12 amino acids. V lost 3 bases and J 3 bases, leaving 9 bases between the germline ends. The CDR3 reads CAWSKQGYEQYF. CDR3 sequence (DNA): TGTGCCTGGAGCAAACAGGGCTACGAGCAGTACTTC.

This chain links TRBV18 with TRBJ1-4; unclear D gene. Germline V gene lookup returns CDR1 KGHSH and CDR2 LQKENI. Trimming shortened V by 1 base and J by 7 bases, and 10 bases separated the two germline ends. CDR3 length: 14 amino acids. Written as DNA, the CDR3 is TGTGCCAGCTCACCACGTCCACAGTCTGAAAAACTGTTTTTT. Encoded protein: CASSPRPQSEKLFF.

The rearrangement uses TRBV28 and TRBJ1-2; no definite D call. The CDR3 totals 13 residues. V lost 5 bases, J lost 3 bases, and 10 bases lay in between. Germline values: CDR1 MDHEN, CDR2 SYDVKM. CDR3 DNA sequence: TGTGCCAGCAGTCAAAAGATTTACTATGGCTACACCTTC. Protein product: CASSQKIYYGYTF.